The 23 T cell receptor beta chains given below trace back to one sample, sequenced in a study of blood T cell repertoires in COVID-19. The assay was immunoSEQ multiplex PCR, and TCRdb's table has in-frame clones only and misses some. Among 100,000 to 150,000 clones listed, approximately 74% were seen once. The material sequenced was peripheral blood. The receptors were gathered from a man in his 60s with acute or convalescent COVID-19.

CDR3 sequence (DNA): TGCAGTGCTAGTTTTATCACTAGCGGGACCCAACAGGAGCAGTTCTTC. This codes for CSASFITSGTQQEQFF. The chain links TRBV20-1 to TRBJ2-1; TRBD2 matches at 10 bases. After removal of 3 bases from V and 10 bases from J, the junction contained 15 bases not matched to a gene. Germline CDR1 DFQATT, CDR2 SNEGSKA (reference sequence). The CDR3 contains 16 residues.

This clone was found a few times. The chain recombines TRBV29-1 with TRBJ1-2; D is perhaps TRBD1 (5 bases). Trimming shortened V by 1 base and J by 8 bases, and 11 bases separated the two germline ends. CDR1 is SQVTM and CDR2 is ANQGSEA in the germline V gene. There are 12 residues in the CDR3. The CDR3 region has the DNA TGCAGCGTTGAAGGGCAGGGCAGCGGCTACACCTTC. Translating it yields CSVEGQGSGYTF.

The chain combines TRBV3-1 (or the pseudogene TRBV3-2) with TRBJ2-7; 13 positions agree with TRBD2. CDR1 LGHDT and CDR2 YNNKEL come from the germline V gene (reference sequence). There are 15 residues in the CDR3. The J segment lost 2 bases and the V segment lost 4 bases, leaving 2 bases of the junction unmatched. The CDR3 loop is CASSPGTSGTYEQYF. In DNA form, the CDR3 reads TGTGCCAGCAGCCCAGGGACTAGCGGGACCTACGAGCAGTACTTC.

The chain recombines TRBV9 with TRBJ2-1, with 8 bases aligning to TRBD2. Trimming cost V 0 bases and J 5 bases; bases outside gene matches: 4. Germline CDR1 and CDR2: SGDLS and YYNGEE. The CDR3 has 15 amino acids. Here the CDR3 DNA reads TGTGCCAGCAGCGTAGCTAGCGGGTTAAACAATGAGCAGTTCTTC. Protein: CASSVASGLNNEQFF.

This clone has just a few counts. The J gene is TRBJ2-7, the V gene TRBV27; tentatively, D is TRBD2 (6 bases). The CDR3 has 14 residues. V shed 8 bases and J shed 2 bases, with 16 bases lying between them. Germline loops: CDR1 MNHEY, CDR2 SMNVEV (reference sequence). CDR3 DNA: TGTGCCAGCCAGCGACTAGTCCTTCCCTACGAGCAGTACTTC. Translation: CASQRLVLPYEQYF.

The chain is built from TRBV3-1 (or the pseudogene TRBV3-2) and TRBJ1-1; 9 nucleotides agree with TRBD1. The germline CDR1 and CDR2 sequences are LGHDT and YNNKEL (reference sequence). Trimming cost V 4 bases and J 0 bases; bases outside gene matches: 9. The CDR3 totals 17 residues. The CDR3 loop is CASSLSRGTGLNTEAFF. DNA for the CDR3: TGTGCCAGCAGCCTGAGTCGGGGGACAGGGTTGAACACTGAAGCTTTCTTT.

The V call is TRBV29-1, the J call TRBJ1-6; 10 nucleotides align to TRBD1. Germline CDR1 reads SQVTM; CDR2 reads ANQGSEA. The CDR3 totals 14 residues. With 5 bases clipped from V and 8 bases from J, the junction kept 6 bases outside the gene matches. The CDR3 region is CSVSQGTGDSPLHF. Written as DNA, the CDR3 is TGCAGCGTTAGCCAAGGGACAGGGGATTCACCCCTCCACTTT.

For the CDR3, the DNA is TGTGCCAGCAGCTTGATTGACTACTCCAGGGAGCTGTTTTTT. This encodes CASSLIDYSRELFF. The V gene is TRBV5-8, the J gene TRBJ2-2; maybe TRBD2 (5 bases). V lost 1 base and J lost 9, with 13 bases in between. The germline gives CDR1 SGHTS, CDR2 YDEGEE. The CDR3 totals 14 residues.

This chain connects TRBV9 to TRBJ2-5; TRBD2 aligns across 10 bases. Germline loops: CDR1 SGDLS, CDR2 YYNGEE. This CDR3 has 15 amino acids. J was trimmed by 5 bases and V by 0 bases; bases with no gene match: 4. This chain's CDR3 is CASSVAPGLAETQYF. The CDR3 nucleotides read TGTGCCAGCAGCGTAGCTCCGGGACTAGCGGAGACCCAGTACTTC.

The J gene is TRBJ1-5, the V gene TRBV6-2 or TRBV6-3; D is perhaps TRBD1 (5 bases). This CDR3 has 14 residues. Germline V CDR1 and CDR2: MNHEY, SVGEGT. The germline V and J ends were trimmed by 4 bases and 5 bases, with 12 bases remaining between them. CDR3 protein: CASSSTAGYQPQHF. The CDR3 coding sequence is TGTGCCAGCAGTTCGACCGCAGGGTATCAGCCCCAGCATTTT.

The sample holds many counts of this clone. The CDR3 here is CASSETGTSDSNEQFF. The CDR3 nucleotides are TGCGCCAGCAGTGAGACGGGGACTAGCGATTCAAATGAGCAGTTCTTC. The chain combines TRBV10-1 with TRBJ2-1, with 10 bases that match TRBD2. V shed 2 bases, J shed 7 bases, and the junction held 8 bases outside the gene matches. CDR3 length: 16 residues. Germline V lookup: CDR1 WNHNN, CDR2 SYGVQD (reference sequence).

This chain joins TRBV6-5 and TRBJ1-2; the match to TRBD1 covers 8 bases. With V trimmed by 8 bases and J by 7 bases, 12 bases remained unmatched. Looked up from germline, CDR1 is MNHEY and CDR2 is SVGAGI. The CDR3 runs to 14 residues. CDR3 protein: CASLPPDRVPGYTF. The CDR3 DNA follows: TGTGCCAGCCTTCCGCCGGACAGGGTGCCTGGCTACACCTTC.

The chain combines TRBV15 with TRBJ1-1; D gene ambiguous. Germline V gene data show CDR1 as LNHNV and CDR2 as YYDKDF (reference sequence). Trimming shortened V by 5 bases and J by 6 bases, and 13 bases separated the two germline ends. The CDR3 is 13 amino acids. Here the CDR3 reads CATSANVAAEAFF. CDR3 DNA: TGTGCCACCAGCGCAAATGTGGCCGCTGAAGCTTTCTTT.

This sequence joins TRBV20-1 and TRBJ1-4, with D hard to call. The CDR3 spans 13 residues. Germline assignment: CDR1 DFQATT and CDR2 SNEGSKA (reference sequence). With 3 bases removed from V and 0 bases from J, the gap between germline ends came to 5 bases. CDR3 protein: CSASPPTNEKLFF. The CDR3 region has the DNA TGCAGTGCTAGTCCTCCAACTAATGAAAAACTGTTTTTT.

The CDR3 spells CASSSTTADRGNYGYTF. The CDR3 DNA is TGTGCCAGCAGTTCGACGACCGCCGACAGGGGAAACTATGGCTACACCTTC. This rearrangement joins TRBV28 to TRBJ1-2; 8 nucleotides align to TRBD1. This CDR3 spans 17 amino acids. V lost 4 bases and J lost 2; bases outside the gene matches: 12. Germline lookup yields CDR1 MDHEN and CDR2 SYDVKM.

The DNA of the CDR3 is TGCGCCAGCAGTGTGGCAGGACTACCGGAGCTGTTTTTT. It is translated as CASSVAGLPELFF. The V and J genes are TRBV10-2 and TRBJ2-2, with a possible D match to TRBD2 (6 bases). This CDR3 comprises 13 residues. Germline V CDR1 and CDR2: WSHSY, SAAADI. Trimming removed 4 bases at V and 10 bases at J, with 13 bases between.

V usage is TRBV7-3 and J usage is TRBJ1-2; 9 bases agree with TRBD1. V lost 5 bases and J lost 4; bases outside the gene matches: 5. Germline CDR1 and CDR2: SGHTA and FQGTGA. The CDR3 is 14 residues long. In DNA, the CDR3 is TGTGCCAGCAGCCCGGGACAGGGTGCCTATGGCTACACCTTC. It yields the protein CASSPGQGAYGYTF.

This clone has just one count. The chain is built from TRBV2 and TRBJ2-7, with 7 bases matching TRBD1. The germline V gene has CDR1 SNHLY and CDR2 FYNNEI. Trimming removed 7 bases from V and 0 bases from J; junction bases left unmatched: 3. The CDR3 covers 13 residues. CDR3 sequence: CASTGQTSYEQYF. CDR3 in DNA: TGTGCCAGCACGGGACAGACCTCCTACGAGCAGTACTTC.

V and J are TRBV5-6 and TRBJ1-3, with 7 bases aligning to TRBD1. Per germline, CDR1 SGHDT and CDR2 YYEEEE. The CDR3 is 15 residues long. Unmatched junction bases numbered 5, after V lost 5 bases and J lost 0 bases. The CDR3 DNA is TGTGCCAGCAGGTCGGGACAGCGCTCTGGAAACACCATATATTTT. Protein sequence: CASRSGQRSGNTIYF.

The chain employs TRBV18 and TRBJ1-5, with D unresolved. The CDR3 loop spans 13 amino acids. CDR1 KGHSH and CDR2 LQKENI come from the germline V gene. Between the trimmed V and J ends, which lost 2 bases and 4 bases, there was a span of 6 bases. The CDR3 spells CASSPSGNQPQHF. The CDR3 DNA is TGTGCCAGCTCACCATCCGGTAATCAGCCCCAGCATTTT.

V is TRBV29-1 and J is TRBJ2-1, with TRBD2 matching 9 bases. The CDR3 covers 17 residues. V lost 3 bases to trimming and J lost 4 bases; unmatched junction nucleotides: 13. The germline V gene has CDR1 SQVTM and CDR2 ANQGSEA. The CDR3 bases are TGCAGCGTTGATCCCCTCACTCAGCGGGGGGTATACAATGAGCAGTTCTTC. It specifies CSVDPLTQRGVYNEQFF.

The CDR3 coding sequence is TGTGCCAGCAGCTTAGGACAGGGGACCTCCTATGGCTACACCTTC. Translating gives CASSLGQGTSYGYTF. The rearrangement uses TRBV11-2 and TRBJ1-2, with 8 bases aligning to TRBD1. The germline gives CDR1 SGHAT, CDR2 FQNNGV. With V trimmed by 1 base and J by 4 bases, 5 bases remained unmatched. This CDR3 comprises 15 residues. The entire variable domain, with the rest obtained from reference TRBV11-2 and TRBJ1-2, is as follows: EAGVAQSPRYKIIEKRQSVAFWCNPISGHATLYWYQQILGQGPKLLIQFQNNGVVDDSQLPKDRFSAERLKGVDSTLKIQPAKLEDSAVYLCASSLGQGTSYGYTFGSGTRLTVV.

The chain is built from TRBV5-1 and TRBJ1-2; D is perhaps TRBD1 (6 bases). Germline V gene lookup returns CDR1 SGHRS and CDR2 YFSETQ. V shed 0 bases and J shed 8 bases, with 17 bases lying between them. The CDR3 sequence is 15 residues long. Written as DNA, the CDR3 is TGCGCCAGCAGCTTGGAATCCACAGGGCTCAGGGGCTACACCTTC. As protein: CASSLESTGLRGYTF.